This TCR beta chain derives from a study of blood T cells in healthy people across ages. Looking at the study overall: Roughly one uniquely barcoded beta molecule per two T cells was captured. Whole-study findings and limits: Using unsorted PBMCs precluded a conclusive naive versus antigen-experienced comparison. CMV infection status of these donors was not known.

CDR3 size: 15 residues. Trimming cost V 5 bases and J 4 bases, with 15 bases left between them. The germline V gene has CDR1 SGHTA and CDR2 FQGNSA. A J-beta primer mix and a sample-barcoded 5' primer were used in a second PCR of about 7 to 12 cycles. Tags on each cDNA molecule came from a template-switch adaptor with 12 random nucleotides. TCRdb re-analysed the 5' RACE reads in MiXCR, keeping a single row per CDR3 protein. The sample records approximately 350,000 distinct CDR3 sequences, approximately 47% being singletons. Notes on this clonotype: The target antigen is unknown.

The source of this sequence is a man aged 60 to 69 in good health. Sample: blood. The genes are TRBV7-2 and TRBJ2-1; TRBD2 might be the D (5 bases). The CDR3 spells CASSLGRGTYNEQFF. The CDR3 DNA is TGTGCCAGCAGCCTCGGACGGGGAACATACAATGAGCAGTTCTTC. Based on the CDR3 plus reference TRBV7-2 and TRBJ2-1, the full variable domain is GAGVSQSPSNKVTEKGKDVELRCDPISGHTALYWYRQSLGQGLEFLIYFQGNSAPDKSGLPSDRFSAERTGGSVSTLTIQRTQQEDSAVYLCASSLGRGTYNEQFFGPGTRLTVL.